These T cell receptor beta chains were read from a single sample in a study of blood T cell repertoires in COVID-19. Using immunoSEQ multiplex PCR, the repertoire was profiled, and TCRdb retains in-frame clones only, with some absent. The sample comprises 150,000 to 200,000 clones, roughly 77% of which are singletons, and roughly a sixth rests with the top ten. Sequenced material: PBMCs or T cells enriched from blood (not recorded which). The receptors originated from a woman in her 50s with acute COVID-19. Each CDR3 is given with its conserved first and last residue. The D gene is left open where the match is weak. Some rows mark clone size as missing; the rest say once, few, many or name a class of expanded clone.

j_call d_call v_call cdr3_length clone_size cdr3_aa cdr3_nt
TRBJ2-3 TRBD2 TRBV19 17 . CASSPRGRGRYTDTQYF TGTGCCAGTAGCCCGAGAGGGAGGGGCCGATACACAGATACGCAGTATTTT
TRBJ1-2 . TRBV6-1 12 . CASSEAAYGYTF TGTGCCAGCAGTGAAGCGGCCTATGGCTACACCTTC
TRBJ1-2 TRBD1 TRBV28 12 . CASLDRDYGYTF TGTGCCAGCTTGGACAGGGACTATGGCTACACCTTC
TRBJ1-1 TRBD1 TRBV6-5 15 . CASSPAGQGNTEAFF TGTGCCAGCAGTCCTGCCGGACAGGGAAACACTGAAGCTTTCTTT
TRBJ2-3 TRBD1 TRBV11-2 15 . CASSSRQGSTDTQYF TGTGCCAGCAGCTCCAGACAGGGCAGCACAGATACGCAGTATTTT
TRBJ1-2 . TRBV19 15 . CASSPADRSDYGYTF TGTGCCAGTAGTCCAGCCGACAGGTCGGATTATGGCTACACCTTC
TRBJ1-1 . TRBV19 11 once CASTRQAEAFF TGTGCCAGTACCAGACAGGCAGAAGCTTTCTTT
TRBJ2-2 . TRBV27 15 . CASSLSKGGAGELFF TGTGCCAGCAGTTTATCCAAGGGGGGGGCCGGGGAGCTGTTTTTT
TRBJ2-1 TRBD2 TRBV5-1 15 . CASSKTSGGAWEQFF TGCGCCAGCAGCAAGACTAGCGGGGGGGCCTGGGAGCAGTTCTTC
TRBJ2-3 . TRBV5-8 13 . CASSLAPGDTQYF TGTGCCAGCAGCTTGGCGCCCGGGGATACGCAGTATTTT
TRBJ1-2 TRBD1 TRBV3-1/TRBV3-2 14 once CASSQQDRGYGYTF TGTGCCAGCAGCCAGCAGGACAGGGGCTATGGCTACACCTTC
TRBJ1-1 . TRBV6-5 15 . CASNTRYREVTEAFF TGTGCCAGCAATACAAGGTATCGGGAGGTCACTGAAGCTTTCTTT
TRBJ2-1 TRBD2 TRBV6-4 15 . CASSVVAGGSNEQFF TGTGCCAGCAGTGTAGTAGCGGGGGGTAGCAATGAGCAGTTCTTC
TRBJ1-2 TRBD1 TRBV5-1 15 . CASSLDGQGAYGYTF TGCGCCAGCAGCTTAGATGGACAGGGGGCTTATGGCTACACCTTC
TRBJ1-3 . TRBV6-5 15 once CASSYGALSGNTIYF TGTGCCAGCAGTTACGGGGCCCTCTCTGGAAACACCATATATTTT
TRBJ2-1 . TRBV6-2/TRBV6-3 14 . CASSYRALGNEQFF TGTGCCAGCAGTTACCGCGCCCTCGGCAATGAGCAGTTCTTC
TRBJ1-1 TRBD1 TRBV10-3 15 . CAISAGQGARTEAFF TGTGCCATCAGCGCGGGACAGGGGGCGCGCACTGAAGCTTTCTTT
TRBJ1-6 . TRBV7-9 16 . CASSPSAGGHNSPLHF TGTGCCAGCAGCCCCTCCGCGGGCGGTCATAATTCACCCCTCCACTTT
TRBJ1-1 . TRBV11-3 15 . CASSLDGTPGAEAFF TGTGCCAGCAGCTTAGACGGCACCCCAGGCGCTGAAGCTTTCTTT
TRBJ2-2 TRBD2 TRBV28 14 . CASSWPSGPGELFF TGTGCCAGCAGTTGGCCTAGCGGGCCCGGGGAGCTGTTTTTT
TRBJ1-3 TRBD1 TRBV7-9 15 . CASSLQGASGNTIYF TGTGCCAGCAGCTTACAGGGGGCATCTGGAAACACCATATATTTT
TRBJ1-5 . TRBV28 12 . CASNVGDQPQHF TGTGCCAGCAACGTAGGGGATCAGCCCCAGCATTTT
TRBJ1-5 TRBD1 TRBV19 14 . CASRDRGPNQPQHF TGTGCCAGTAGGGACAGGGGGCCCAATCAGCCCCAGCATTTT
TRBJ1-3 TRBD1 TRBV3-1/TRBV3-2 18 . CASSQQTLTGTFGNTIYF TGTGCCAGCAGCCAACAGACTCTGACAGGGACATTTGGAAACACCATATATTTT
TRBJ2-4 TRBD1 TRBV30 16 . CAWTSGQGGGQNIQYF TGTGCCTGGACCTCTGGACAGGGAGGAGGCCAAAACATTCAGTACTTC
TRBJ2-5 . TRBV7-2 14 . CASSLQVAVETQYF TGTGCCAGCAGCCTACAGGTAGCGGTGGAGACTCAGTACTTC
TRBJ2-5 . TRBV19 14 . CASSKGTLGETQYF TGTGCCAGTAGTAAGGGGACTTTAGGAGAGACCCAGTACTTC
TRBJ1-4 . TRBV24-1 14 . CATSEGGANEKLFF TGTGCCACCAGCGAAGGGGGGGCTAATGAAAAACTGTTTTTT
TRBJ2-3 . TRBV4-1 16 . CASSQVQGGSTDTQYF TGCGCCAGCAGCCAAGTCCAGGGGGGAAGCACAGATACGCAGTATTTT
TRBJ2-1 TRBD1 TRBV19 14 . CASSTGTGYNEQFF TGTGCCAGTAGTACCGGGACAGGTTACAATGAGCAGTTCTTC
TRBJ1-6 TRBD1 TRBV28 15 . CASSRQGGFDSPLHF TGTGCCAGCAGCCGACAGGGGGGTTTTGATTCACCCCTCCACTTT
TRBJ1-5 TRBD1 TRBV5-5 17 . CASSLARTAAGTGPQHF TGTGCCAGCAGCTTGGCTAGGACGGCGGCGGGGACAGGGCCCCAGCATTTT
TRBJ1-1 TRBD1 TRBV10-3 13 . CAIRGTANTEAFF TGTGCCATCAGGGGGACAGCGAACACTGAAGCTTTCTTT
TRBJ1-2 TRBD1 TRBV9 14 . CASSVAWTGDGYTF TGTGCCAGCAGCGTAGCCTGGACAGGGGATGGCTACACCTTC
TRBJ2-1 TRBD2 TRBV14 16 . CASSPGLAGVRNEQFF TGTGCCAGCAGCCCAGGACTAGCGGGGGTTCGCAATGAGCAGTTCTTC
TRBJ1-5 . TRBV30 13 few CAWSNQGNQPQHF TGTGCCTGGAGTAATCAGGGCAATCAGCCCCAGCATTTT
TRBJ1-3 . TRBV3-1/TRBV3-2 14 . CASSRTGIGNTIYF TGTGCCAGCAGCCGGACGGGGATCGGAAACACCATATATTTT
TRBJ1-2 TRBD1 TRBV5-6 15 . CASSFPTGTLYGYTF TGTGCCAGCAGCTTCCCGACAGGGACCCTCTATGGCTACACCTTC
TRBJ1-2 . TRBV2 17 . CASSVIRYQGTHYGYTF TGTGCCAGCAGCGTAATTCGATACCAGGGTACCCACTATGGCTACACCTTC
TRBJ1-5 TRBD1 TRBV19 14 . CASSTRQGDQPQHF TGTGCCAGTAGTACCCGACAGGGCGATCAGCCCCAGCATTTT
TRBJ1-1 . TRBV30 14 . CAWSWAGRNTEAFF TGTGCCTGGAGTTGGGCCGGTCGAAACACTGAAGCTTTCTTT
TRBJ2-5 TRBD1 TRBV30 20 . CAWSACFVLGQRDSAEAQYF TGTGCCTGGAGTGCGTGTTTTGTATTGGGGCAACGGGACAGCGCGGAGGCCCAGTACTTC
TRBJ2-1 TRBD1 TRBV29-1 16 . CSVEDPDRDSYNEQFF TGCAGCGTTGAAGATCCCGACAGGGACTCCTACAATGAGCAGTTCTTC
TRBJ2-6 . TRBV3-1/TRBV3-2 16 . CASSQSDYSGANVLTF TGTGCCAGCAGCCAAAGCGACTACTCTGGGGCCAACGTCCTGACTTTC
TRBJ1-5 . TRBV3-1/TRBV3-2 17 . CASSQEVSGPVNQPQHF TGTGCCAGCAGCCAAGAAGTCAGCGGGCCAGTCAATCAGCCCCAGCATTTT
TRBJ1-2 TRBD1 TRBV18 14 few CASSPGQGNYGYTF TGTGCCAGCTCACCTGGACAGGGTAACTATGGCTACACCTTC
TRBJ1-5 TRBD1 TRBV19 18 . CASVRGQGSFYSNQPQHF TGTGCCAGTGTCCGGGGACAGGGTTCTTTCTATAGCAATCAGCCCCAGCATTTT
TRBJ2-3 TRBD2 TRBV4-3 15 . CASSQQTSGTDTQYF TGCGCCAGCAGCCAACAGACTAGCGGCACAGATACGCAGTATTTT
TRBJ1-4 . TRBV28 13 few CASSEVGEEKLFF TGTGCCAGCAGCGAAGTCGGTGAGGAAAAACTGTTTTTT
TRBJ1-4 . TRBV7-2 12 . CASSFAREKLFF TGTGCCAGCAGCTTCGCGCGAGAAAAACTGTTTTTT
TRBJ2-6 TRBD1 TRBV4-2 20 . CASSQDGDRVGLSGANVLTF TGTGCCAGCAGCCAAGATGGGGACAGGGTAGGTCTCTCTGGGGCCAACGTCCTGACTTTC
TRBJ1-4 . TRBV7-9 13 . CASSLESAEKLFF TGTGCCAGCAGCTTAGAGAGCGCGGAAAAACTGTTTTTT
TRBJ1-1 TRBD1 TRBV10-3 14 . CAINRGQELTEAFF TGTGCCATCAATAGAGGACAGGAACTTACTGAAGCTTTCTTT
TRBJ1-2 . TRBV7-9 12 . CASGRQNYGYTF TGTGCCAGCGGCCGACAGAACTATGGCTACACCTTC
TRBJ2-5 TRBD1 TRBV18 15 . CASSPRQGTGETQYF TGTGCCAGCTCACCCCGACAGGGTACGGGAGAGACCCAGTACTTC
TRBJ1-1 . TRBV11-1 11 . CASSHPTEAFF TGTGCCAGCAGCCATCCCACTGAAGCTTTCTTT
TRBJ1-3 . TRBV3-1/TRBV3-2 13 . CASSQDLGGTIYF TGTGCCAGCAGCCAAGATCTGGGGGGCACCATATATTTT
TRBJ2-1 . TRBV11-2 13 . CASSLGGGNEQFF TGTGCCAGCAGCTTAGGAGGAGGAAATGAGCAGTTCTTC
TRBJ1-3 TRBD1 TRBV5-1 16 few CASSLKTGRSGNTIYF TGCGCCAGCAGCTTGAAGACAGGGCGCTCTGGAAACACCATATATTTT